A selection of T cell receptor beta chains follows, all from one sample in a study of pediatric ulcerative colitis. Some clones are missing from TCRdb's copy, which holds only in-frame ones; the method was immunoSEQ multiplex PCR. The data hold some 40,000 clones, with 60% to 75% observed a single time. The sequencing sample was made of gut tissue. Source of these receptors: a boy younger than 18 with severe ulcerative colitis. CDR3s include the opening cysteine and the closing phenylalanine or tryptophan. The D gene is left open where the match is weak. Clone size is not always given. Where it is, it says once, few, many or a class for expanded clones.

TGTGCCAGCAGCGTAAATCGGAATTATGGCTACACCTTC	CASSVNRNYGYTF	TRBJ1-2	-	once	TRBV9
TGTGCCAGCAGTCCCAATGGGGGGAAGCATGGCTACACCTTC	CASSPNGGKHGYTF	TRBJ1-2	-	-	TRBV6-5
TGTGCCAGCAAGACGTGGGGGCTCTCCTACAATGAGCAGTTCTTC	CASKTWGLSYNEQFF	TRBJ2-1	-	-	TRBV27
TGTGCCAGCAGCCCCGCCCGAGTTCACTCCGGCCAGGGCTACACCTTC	CASSPARVHSGQGYTF	TRBJ1-2	-	once	TRBV7-9
TGTGCCAGCAGCTTGTGGGGCGCCGGGATCATGAACACTGAAGCTTTCTTT	CASSLWGAGIMNTEAFF	TRBJ1-1	-	-	TRBV5-6
TGTGCCATCAAAGAATCGGGACTACTCTATGGCTACACCTTC	CAIKESGLLYGYTF	TRBJ1-2	-	-	TRBV10-3
TGCGCCAGCAGTGTCTCGGACAGGGGGCACGAGCAGTACTTC	CASSVSDRGHEQYF	TRBJ2-7	TRBD1	few	TRBV10-2
TGTGCCAGCAGCTTGAGTGGGACCTACGAGCAGTACTTC	CASSLSGTYEQYF	TRBJ2-7	-	-	TRBV11-2
TGCGCCAGCAGTGAGTCGAATTTATCAGGGAGAGGGCAGTTCTTC	CASSESNLSGRGQFF	TRBJ2-1	-	-	TRBV10-2
TGTGCCAGCAGCCCTCAATTCGGACAGGGTAGGAGGGAGCAGTTCTTC	CASSPQFGQGRREQFF	TRBJ2-1	TRBD1	-	TRBV7-3
TGCGCCAGCAGCCAAGAAGGCGGGGAGAACACCATATATTTT	CASSQEGGENTIYF	TRBJ1-3	-	-	TRBV4-1
TGCGCCAGCAACGATGGGACAGCCTACGAGCAGTACTTC	CASNDGTAYEQYF	TRBJ2-7	TRBD1	-	TRBV5-1
TGTGCCAGCAGCGTACGGAGCTCTGGAAACACCATATATTTT	CASSVRSSGNTIYF	TRBJ1-3	-	-	TRBV9
TGTGCCAGCAGCGTAGCCGGACAGAGTAATTCACCCCTCCACTTT	CASSVAGQSNSPLHF	TRBJ1-6	-	-	TRBV9
TGTGCCAGCAGCTTAGCTAGCGGGGGGAACGATGAGCAGTTCTTC	CASSLASGGNDEQFF	TRBJ2-1	TRBD2	-	TRBV11-3
TGCGCCAGCAGCTTGGACAGTTCACCCCTCCACTTT	CASSLDSSPLHF	TRBJ1-6	-	-	TRBV5-1
TGTGCCAGCAGCTTTAGCAGGGTCGCTGAAGCTTTCTTT	CASSFSRVAEAFF	TRBJ1-1	-	-	TRBV5-8
TGTGCCAGCAGTTTAAAGAACACTGAAGCTTTCTTT	CASSLKNTEAFF	TRBJ1-1	-	-	TRBV28
TGTGCCAGCAGCTCCCATAGGGGACAGTGGGGCGAGCAGTACTTC	CASSSHRGQWGEQYF	TRBJ2-7	TRBD1	-	TRBV7-9
TGTGCCTGGAGAAGAGTACGCGGGCGGGGGCAGGCTTGGGAGCAGTACTTC	CAWRRVRGRGQAWEQYF	TRBJ2-7	-	-	TRBV30
TGTGCCAGCAGCAAGGATGGGGACTATGGCTACACCTTC	CASSKDGDYGYTF	TRBJ1-2	-	-	TRBV21-1
TGTGCCAGCAGTCCCGGGACAGTGCCGAACACTGAAGCTTTCTTT	CASSPGTVPNTEAFF	TRBJ1-1	TRBD1	-	TRBV27
TGCGCCAGCAGCTTCAGCGGGGGGGAATACAATGAGCAGTTCTTC	CASSFSGGEYNEQFF	TRBJ2-1	TRBD2	-	TRBV5-1
TGTGCCAGCAGTTTATCGGGGGGGACTAGCGTCTCAGATACGCAGTATTTT	CASSLSGGTSVSDTQYF	TRBJ2-3	TRBD2	-	TRBV27
TGCGCCAGCAGCTCAAAAGACGGCTACTATGGCTACACCTTC	CASSSKDGYYGYTF	TRBJ1-2	-	few	TRBV5-1
TGTGCCAGCAGCTTTAGACGAGAAGGCACCGGGGAGCTGTTTTTT	CASSFRREGTGELFF	TRBJ2-2	-	-	TRBV7-2
TGCGCCAGCACTAAGGACGGATCGAACACCGGGGAGCTGTTTTTT	CASTKDGSNTGELFF	TRBJ2-2	-	-	TRBV5-1
TGTGCCAGCAGCTTAGAGGGCACTTGGAATGAGCAGTTCTTC	CASSLEGTWNEQFF	TRBJ2-1	-	-	TRBV7-9
TGTGCCAGCAGCGATACAGGGGGCGTTAAAGGCGAGCAGTACTTC	CASSDTGGVKGEQYF	TRBJ2-7	TRBD1	-	TRBV9
TGTGCCAGCTCACCCGGGGGAGGCGGCTACACCTTC	CASSPGGGGYTF	TRBJ1-2	-	few	TRBV18
TGTGCCAGCAGTTACGCGGATGAGTCTTTCTTT	CASSYADESFF	TRBJ1-1	-	-	TRBV6-6
TGCGCCAGCAGCTTGCCCCGGACAGGGGGGCTGAATGAGCAGTTCTTC	CASSLPRTGGLNEQFF	TRBJ2-1	TRBD1	-	TRBV5-1
TGTGCCAGCAGTGCCGGGACTAGCGGGGGGCCCTCCCCCGAGCAGTTCTTC	CASSAGTSGGPSPEQFF	TRBJ2-1	TRBD2	-	TRBV28
TGTGCCAGCAGCTTAGTCCCTTACGGCCCGGGGAACACTGAAGCTTTCTTT	CASSLVPYGPGNTEAFF	TRBJ1-1	-	-	TRBV11-2
TGTGCCAGCAGCCCCGGGGCTCTAGTGGGGGAGTACAATGAGCAGTTCTTC	CASSPGALVGEYNEQFF	TRBJ2-1	-	-	TRBV7-3
TGTGCCAGCAGCCTTCAGGGTCGTGAAAATTCACCCCTCCACTTT	CASSLQGRENSPLHF	TRBJ1-6	-	-	TRBV4-2
TGCGCCAGCAGCCAAGTAGGCCTAGCAGGCATGAACACTGAAGCTTTCTTT	CASSQVGLAGMNTEAFF	TRBJ1-1	-	-	TRBV4-1
TGTGCCAGCAGACCTGGGGGGGAGACCCAGTACTTC	CASRPGGETQYF	TRBJ2-5	-	-	TRBV6-5
TGCGCCAGCAGGGCGAACAGGAACACCGGGGAGCTGTTTTTT	CASRANRNTGELFF	TRBJ2-2	-	few	TRBV10-1
TGTGCCAGCAGCTTGGTAGTCAGGGCCTACGAGCAGTACTTC	CASSLVVRAYEQYF	TRBJ2-7	-	-	TRBV5-8
TGTGCCAGCTCATCCCGACAGGGGGCAATGGGGGACACTGAAGCTTTCTTT	CASSSRQGAMGDTEAFF	TRBJ1-1	TRBD1	-	TRBV18
TGCGCCAGCAGCCCGGGACTAGAGTATGAGCAGTTCTTC	CASSPGLEYEQFF	TRBJ2-1	TRBD2	-	TRBV5-1
TGCAGCGCTGGGCTGGGACAGACCTACGAGCAGTACTTC	CSAGLGQTYEQYF	TRBJ2-7	TRBD1	-	TRBV29-1
TGCGCCAGCAGCCTTGGTGGGTCTGGACAAATGATCTACGAGCAGTACTTC	CASSLGGSGQMIYEQYF	TRBJ2-7	-	-	TRBV5-1
TGTGCCACCCGGACAGGGACTAATGAAAAACTGTTTTTT	CATRTGTNEKLFF	TRBJ1-4	TRBD1	few	TRBV6-1
TGCGCCAGCAGCTTGGTCGCGAAAAGCTATGGCTACACCTTC	CASSLVAKSYGYTF	TRBJ1-2	-	-	TRBV5-1
TGCGCCAGCAGCTTAACAGGGTCGGGAGAGACCCAGTACTTC	CASSLTGSGETQYF	TRBJ2-5	-	-	TRBV5-1
TGCGCCAGCAGCCATGTACGGCTGGCTCAAGAGACCCAGTACTTC	CASSHVRLAQETQYF	TRBJ2-5	-	-	TRBV4-1
TGTGCCAGCAGTTACTCGAACGACTACGAGCAGTACTTC	CASSYSNDYEQYF	TRBJ2-7	-	-	TRBV6-6
TGTGCCAGCAACATGAGAATGACCGGCAATCAGCCCCAGCATTTT	CASNMRMTGNQPQHF	TRBJ1-5	-	-	TRBV6-5
TGTGCCAGCAGTGAATCCCCTCCCTACGAGCAGTACTTC	CASSESPPYEQYF	TRBJ2-7	-	-	TRBV6-1
TGCAGTGCTGGTCGGGAGACCCAGTACTTC	CSAGRETQYF	TRBJ2-5	-	-	TRBV20-1
TGCGCCAGCAGCCAAGATCTGTGGGCGGGGGCGCAGTACTTC	CASSQDLWAGAQYF	TRBJ2-7	-	-	TRBV4-1
TGCGCCAGCAGACCAACCGGGACCGACTCCTACAATGAGCAGTTCTTC	CASRPTGTDSYNEQFF	TRBJ2-1	-	-	TRBV4-1
TGTGCCAGCAGCTTTTCTAGAGGACAGGGGCCAGAGACCCAGTACTTC	CASSFSRGQGPETQYF	TRBJ2-5	TRBD1	-	TRBV5-8
TGTGCCAGCAGCTCAGGGTTTTTGATCACAGATACGCAGTATTTT	CASSSGFLITDTQYF	TRBJ2-3	-	-	TRBV5-6
TGCGCCAGCAGCCACGGCGTCGAGGGGACTGAAGCTTTCTTT	CASSHGVEGTEAFF	TRBJ1-1	-	-	TRBV5-1
TGTGCCAGCAGCTTAGGAGGGATTAGGGCTGAAGCTTTCTTT	CASSLGGIRAEAFF	TRBJ1-1	-	once	TRBV7-3
TGTGCCAGCAGTTACTCGAACGGATTAAGCTATGAAGCTTTCTTT	CASSYSNGLSYEAFF	TRBJ1-1	-	-	TRBV6-5